This T cell receptor (beta chain) is drawn from a study of blood T cell repertoires in COVID-19. Across the whole study: Material from acute and convalescent COVID-19 was sourced from the United States, Italy and Spain. PBMCs, B-cell-depleted T cells, or T cells were the source of the cDNA or gDNA that made up the material.

In the source study's methods: It was from reference gene primer amplification that nucleated cell counts were estimated. This table comes from immunoSEQ multiplex PCR, and its TCRdb copy is limited to in-frame clones, with some not included. The V and J calls and clone size were taken over from that table, and D and trimming were inferred from the DNA. The sample includes some 95,000 clones, more than 60% of them seen just once. Germline V lookup: CDR1 SGHAT, CDR2 FQNNGV. The CDR3 contains 17 residues. The V gene lost 0 bases and the J gene lost 2 bases, with 15 bases spanning the gap. The receptor's source is an older man with acute or convalescent COVID-19. The sequenced sample consisted of peripheral blood. The chain couples TRBV11-2 to TRBJ2-3; perhaps TRBD2 as D (6 bases). CDR3 loop: CASSLDRGLFYTDTQYF. CDR3 bases: TGTGCCAGCAGCTTAGATCGGGGACTCTTTTACACAGATACGCAGTATTTT.